This T cell receptor (beta chain) was found in a study of CD8+CD57+ T cells in acquired aplastic anemia. Study overall: Yields of DNA that came from sorted CD4+ and CD8+ cells averaged roughly 3.2 ug. The study, taken as a whole, reports: Some 31 shared CD8+ CDR3s appeared highly expressed within patients' immunodominant clones.

CDR3 and TCR beta VDJ profiling relied on a genomic DNA template. MiXCR, applied by TCRdb to the reads, yields one record per CDR3 protein. Of roughly 200,000 distinct CDR3 sequences detected, around 63% appear once; the ten largest clones hold roughly 43%. This clonotype appeared a single time. Its specificity is not known. The germline CDR1 and CDR2 sequences are SNHLY and FYNNEI. V was pared by 4 bases and J by 1 base, with 10 bases between. CDR3 length equals 14 residues. All sequencing subjects had displayed CD8+CD57+ cell expansion on flow cytometry. As a group, the patients uniformly had severe acquired aplastic anemia. Patients had undergone no therapy by the time their blood was sampled.

This sequence originates from a human donor with aplastic anemia. The rearrangement links TRBV2 to TRBJ2-5; a possible D gene is TRBD2 (6 bases). Sequencing was performed on sorted CD4+, CD8+, or CD8+CD57+ T cells (not recorded which) from PBMCs. CDR3 region: CASSVFGGQETQYF. In nucleotides, the CDR3 is TGTGCCAGCAGTGTTTTCGGGGGCCAAGAGACCCAGTACTTC.